Detailed here is one TCR beta chain. The clone's antigen remains unknown. The sample was run on a NextSeq 550. The Human TCR Profiling Kit (MiLaboratory) was used to prepare UMI-labeled 5' RACE TRB cDNA libraries. The full amount of extracted RNA was used for cDNA synthesis, and the full amount of resulting cDNA was used for PCR amplification. Libraries were prepared in parallel with an identical number of PCR cycles. In the authors' own workflow: MIGEC and MiXCR extracted about 57,000 +/- 9,900 unique UMI-labeled TRB cDNA molecules per library, requiring at least two reads per UMI. An average of approximately 40,000 +/- 10,000 functional in-frame TRB CDR3 nucleotide clonotypes without stop codons was found per library. After each sample was downsampled to 5000 UMI-labeled TRB molecules, VDJtools was used to calculate diversity metrics such as normalized Shannon-Wiener and Chao1. VDJtools was used to calculate clonotype-size-weighted physicochemical properties of the central five CDR3 residues, namely interaction energy, strength, volume and Kidera factor 4. Each CDR3 protein sequence appears as one entry after TCRdb reprocessed the reads, and no DNA is included. TCRdb's processing, not the authors', yielded these V and J calls. The sample's own table lists about 120,000 distinct CDR3 sequences. The ten most abundant clones make up 0.59% of the sample.

This entry is derived from a study of CXCR3-negative and CXCR3-positive naive CD8 T cells (dated by TCRdb to between 2018 and 2021). For context, the study as a whole: In total, approximately 150 million TRB reads were obtained, corresponding to roughly 1.5 +/- 0.3 million reads per library. Diversity and physicochemical repertoire analyses covered under twelve donors pooled from two independent experiments. TRBV-TRBJ cluster analysis included naive subsets from a handful of donors and memory cells from 3 donors. Findings and caveats that apply to the study as a whole: Similar TRBV-TRBJ usage was shown by naive CXCR3-negative and CXCR3-positive cells from the same donor, whereas distinct patterns were shown by memory cells. TRB CDR3s from CXCR3-positive naive cells showed higher hydrophobicity (lower Kidera factor 4), lower energy, and higher strength and volume indices than CXCR3-negative naive cells. CXCR3 expression partially decreased after cryopreservation, so most assays used freshly isolated PBMCs. Because surface CD5, which is linked to self-reactivity in mice, was comparable between the naive subsets, TCR interaction strength was also inferred from the physicochemical properties of TRB CDR3s. Both naive subsets had comparably high repertoire diversity, while memory CD8+ T cells had much lower repertoire diversity.

The CDR3 has 14 amino acids, counting the end cysteine and phenylalanine. A DNA sequence was not provided. CDR1 and CDR2 are drawn from the germline V gene: SQVTM, ANQGSEA. Each CD8+ T cell subset was flow-sorted in triplicate, with over 250,000 cells per subset placed directly into RLT lysis buffer. To exclude memory contaminants, naive CD8+ T cells were stringently defined as CD45RO-CCR7+CD27+CD95-. Peripheral blood mononuclear cells were isolated from buffy coats by standard density gradient centrifugation. A FACSAria III was used to flow-sort naive CD8+ T cells into CXCR3-negative and CXCR3-positive populations. Total RNA was extracted from sorted cells using an RNeasy Mini Kit.

Input material: naive CXCR3+ CD8+ T cells from blood. The sample's cell subset or site label, in plain terms: CD45RO-CCR7+CD27+CD95- naive CD8+ T cells expressing CXCR3 (TNR3+). The receptor's source is a human donor in good health. Some clones in this sample may be carry-over from other donors' samples. Recombination joined TRBV29-1 with TRBJ2-3. The CDR3 region has the sequence CSVEEKSGSDTQYF.